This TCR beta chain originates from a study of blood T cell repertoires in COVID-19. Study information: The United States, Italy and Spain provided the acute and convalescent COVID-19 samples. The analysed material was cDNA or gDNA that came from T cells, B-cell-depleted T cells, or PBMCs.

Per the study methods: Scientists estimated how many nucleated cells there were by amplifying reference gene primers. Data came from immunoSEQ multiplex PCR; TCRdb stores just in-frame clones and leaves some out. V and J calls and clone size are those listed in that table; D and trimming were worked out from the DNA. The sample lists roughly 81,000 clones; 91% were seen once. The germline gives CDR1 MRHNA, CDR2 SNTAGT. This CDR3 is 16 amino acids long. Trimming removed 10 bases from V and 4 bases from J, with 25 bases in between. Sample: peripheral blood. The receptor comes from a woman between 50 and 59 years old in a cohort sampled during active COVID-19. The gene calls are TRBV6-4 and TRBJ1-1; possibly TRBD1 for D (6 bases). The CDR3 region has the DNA TGTGCCACCACGCGCGGGGGGCGCTGGAGGGGCACTGAAGCTTTCTTT. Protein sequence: CATTRGGRWRGTEAFF.